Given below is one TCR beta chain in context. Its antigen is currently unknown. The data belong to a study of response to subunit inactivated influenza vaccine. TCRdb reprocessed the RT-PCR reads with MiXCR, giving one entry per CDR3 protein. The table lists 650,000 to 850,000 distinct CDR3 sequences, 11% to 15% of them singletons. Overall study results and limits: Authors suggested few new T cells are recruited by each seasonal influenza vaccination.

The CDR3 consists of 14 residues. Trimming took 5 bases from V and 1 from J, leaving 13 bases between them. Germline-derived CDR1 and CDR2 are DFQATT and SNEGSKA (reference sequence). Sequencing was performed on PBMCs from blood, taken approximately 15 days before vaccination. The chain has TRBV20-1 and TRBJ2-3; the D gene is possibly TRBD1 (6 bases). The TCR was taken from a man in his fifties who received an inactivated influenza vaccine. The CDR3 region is CSAHDRSRTDTQYF. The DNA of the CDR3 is TGCAGTGCTCACGACAGGTCCCGCACAGATACGCAGTATTTT.